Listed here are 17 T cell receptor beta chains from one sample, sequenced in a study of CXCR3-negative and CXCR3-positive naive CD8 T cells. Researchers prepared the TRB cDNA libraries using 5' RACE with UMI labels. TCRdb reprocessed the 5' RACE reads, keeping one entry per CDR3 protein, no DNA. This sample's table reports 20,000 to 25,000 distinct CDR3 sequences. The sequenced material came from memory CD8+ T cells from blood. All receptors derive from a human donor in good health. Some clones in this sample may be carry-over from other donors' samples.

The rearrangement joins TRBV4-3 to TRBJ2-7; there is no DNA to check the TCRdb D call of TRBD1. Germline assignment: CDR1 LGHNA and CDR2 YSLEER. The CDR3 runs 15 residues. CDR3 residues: CASSQDRQPTYEQYF.

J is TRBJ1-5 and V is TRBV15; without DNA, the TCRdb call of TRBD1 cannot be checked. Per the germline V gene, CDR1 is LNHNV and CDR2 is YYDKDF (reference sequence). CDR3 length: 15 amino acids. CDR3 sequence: CATSRDRGEGQPQHF.

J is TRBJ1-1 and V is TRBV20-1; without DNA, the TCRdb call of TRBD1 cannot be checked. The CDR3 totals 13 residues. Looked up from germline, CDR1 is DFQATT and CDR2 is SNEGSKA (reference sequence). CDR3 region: CSALRSLGTEAFF.

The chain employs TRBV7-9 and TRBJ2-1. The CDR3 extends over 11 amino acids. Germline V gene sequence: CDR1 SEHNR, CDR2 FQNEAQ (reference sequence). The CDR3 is CASSLGSEQFF.

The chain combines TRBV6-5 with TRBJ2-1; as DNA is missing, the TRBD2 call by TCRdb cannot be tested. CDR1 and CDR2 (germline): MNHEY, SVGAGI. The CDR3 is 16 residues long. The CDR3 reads CASSYYTSGFYNEQFF.

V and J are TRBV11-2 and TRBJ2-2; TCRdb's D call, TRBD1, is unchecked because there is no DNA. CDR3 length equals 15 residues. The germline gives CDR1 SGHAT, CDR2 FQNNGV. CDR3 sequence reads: CASSLGTAHTGELFF.

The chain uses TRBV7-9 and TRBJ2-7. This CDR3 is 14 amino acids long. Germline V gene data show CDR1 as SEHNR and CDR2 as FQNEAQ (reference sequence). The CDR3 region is CASSLGTLEQEQYF.

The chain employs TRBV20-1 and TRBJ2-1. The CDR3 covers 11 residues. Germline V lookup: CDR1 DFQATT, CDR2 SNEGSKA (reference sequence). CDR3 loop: CSALTYNEQFF.

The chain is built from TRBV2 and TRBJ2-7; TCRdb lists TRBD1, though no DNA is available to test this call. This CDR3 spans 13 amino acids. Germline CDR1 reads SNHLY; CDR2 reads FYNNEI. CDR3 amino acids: CASSHPGASEQYF.

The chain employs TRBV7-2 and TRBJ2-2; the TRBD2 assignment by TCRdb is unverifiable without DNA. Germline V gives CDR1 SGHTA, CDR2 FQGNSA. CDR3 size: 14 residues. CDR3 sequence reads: CASSLGLNTGELFF.

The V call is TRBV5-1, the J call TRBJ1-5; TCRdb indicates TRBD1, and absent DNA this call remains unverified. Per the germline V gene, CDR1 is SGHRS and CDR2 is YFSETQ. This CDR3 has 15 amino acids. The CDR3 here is CASYNPGTTNQPQHF.

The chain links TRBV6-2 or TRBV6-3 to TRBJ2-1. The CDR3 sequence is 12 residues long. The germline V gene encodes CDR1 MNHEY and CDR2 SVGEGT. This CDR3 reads CASSYSVDEQFF.

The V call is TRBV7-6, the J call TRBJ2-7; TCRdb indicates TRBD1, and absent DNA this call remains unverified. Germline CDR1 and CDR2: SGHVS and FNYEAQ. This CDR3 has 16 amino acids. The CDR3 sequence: CASSLAGQGSSYEQYF.

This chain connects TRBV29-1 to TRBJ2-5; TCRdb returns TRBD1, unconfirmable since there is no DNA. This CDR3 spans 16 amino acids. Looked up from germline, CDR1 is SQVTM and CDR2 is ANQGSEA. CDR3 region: CSVEDGGDRSQETQYF.

CDR3 amino acids: CATLGTRDTGELFF. The genes are TRBV19 and TRBJ2-2; TCRdb designates TRBD2, a call that cannot be tested without DNA. Germline V gene data show CDR1 as LNHDA and CDR2 as SQIVND (reference sequence). The CDR3 sequence is 14 residues long.

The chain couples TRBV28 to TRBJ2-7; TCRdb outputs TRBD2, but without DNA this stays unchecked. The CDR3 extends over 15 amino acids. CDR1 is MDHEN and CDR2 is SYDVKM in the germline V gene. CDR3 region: CASSPGTRINYEQYF.

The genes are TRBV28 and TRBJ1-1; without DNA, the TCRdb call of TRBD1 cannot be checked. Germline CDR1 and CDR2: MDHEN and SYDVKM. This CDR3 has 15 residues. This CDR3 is CASTPLWGPNFGAFF.